A selection of T cell receptor beta chains follows, all from one sample in a study of T cells after posttransplantation cyclophosphamide. The method was immunoSEQ multiplex PCR; TCRdb's version includes in-frame clones alone and lacks a portion of them. This sample yields about 5,900 clones, of which approximately 83% are seen a single time; 3.1% belongs to the top ten. The sample consisted of CD4+ T cells sorted from blood, taken approximately 380 days after allogeneic stem cell transplant with posttransplant cyclophosphamide. The receptors come from a male patient aged 50 to 59 who received an allogeneic stem cell transplant from a related donor and was CMV-positive. Some T cells may possibly be graft donor cells. The CDR3 runs from the conserved cysteine through the conserved F or W.

v_gene: TRBV19
j_gene: TRBJ2-2
CDR3aa: CASHRRDTGELFF

v_gene: TRBV11-3
j_gene: TRBJ2-3
CDR3aa: CASSEGGSSDTQYF

v_gene: TRBV5-1
j_gene: TRBJ2-1
CDR3aa: CASSLGSEYNEQFF

v_gene: TRBV20-1
j_gene: TRBJ1-2
CDR3aa: CSANRGEGYTF

v_gene: TRBV5-4
j_gene: TRBJ1-6
CDR3aa: CASSYSYETANSPLHF

v_gene: TRBV5-1
j_gene: TRBJ2-1
CDR3aa: CASSFEGGEQFF

v_gene: TRBV5-1
j_gene: TRBJ2-2
CDR3aa: CASSSLGRGNTGELFF

v_gene: TRBV29-1
j_gene: TRBJ2-3
CDR3aa: CSVLAGPTTDTQYF

v_gene: TRBV7-3
j_gene: TRBJ2-1
CDR3aa: CASSLSGTDLNEQFF

v_gene: TRBV6-6
j_gene: TRBJ1-2
CDR3aa: CASTGGSYTF

v_gene: TRBV7-7
j_gene: TRBJ2-5
CDR3aa: CASSLALWGQGMTAETQYF

v_gene: TRBV19
j_gene: TRBJ1-2
CDR3aa: CASSIARTGPSANYGYTF

v_gene: TRBV11-3
j_gene: TRBJ1-2
CDR3aa: CASSLRGGHGYTF

v_gene: TRBV10-3
j_gene: TRBJ2-6
CDR3aa: CAIRTGLSGANVLTF

v_gene: TRBV6-6
j_gene: TRBJ1-5
CDR3aa: CASSRLDGLGNQPQHF

v_gene: TRBV6-5
j_gene: TRBJ2-7
CDR3aa: CASRTTYEQYF

v_gene: TRBV19
j_gene: TRBJ2-1
CDR3aa: CASRSAGAHNEQFF

v_gene: TRBV29-1
j_gene: TRBJ2-7
CDR3aa: CSVDAGPSYEQYF

v_gene: TRBV30
j_gene: TRBJ1-2
CDR3aa: CAWSVIGQAYGYTF

v_gene: TRBV6-1
j_gene: TRBJ2-1
CDR3aa: CASKDRGYNEQFF

v_gene: TRBV5-6
j_gene: TRBJ2-3
CDR3aa: CASTTDMGGTDTQYF

v_gene: TRBV18
j_gene: TRBJ1-2
CDR3aa: CASSPSQGNYGYTF

v_gene: TRBV9
j_gene: TRBJ2-5
CDR3aa: CASSVGGGIETQYF

v_gene: TRBV5-1
j_gene: TRBJ1-1
CDR3aa: CASPRRDQDRMNTEAFF

v_gene: TRBV2
j_gene: TRBJ1-2
CDR3aa: CASNGQGYGYTF

v_gene: TRBV9
j_gene: TRBJ1-1
CDR3aa: CASSDRGQNTEAFF

v_gene: TRBV5-1
j_gene: TRBJ2-7
CDR3aa: CASSPGPSGDSYEQYF

v_gene: TRBV23-1
j_gene: TRBJ1-5
CDR3aa: CASSQWWTFPDPYQPQHF

v_gene: TRBV6-6
j_gene: TRBJ1-1
CDR3aa: CASSLGQGDTEAFF

v_gene: TRBV5-1
j_gene: TRBJ1-6
CDR3aa: CASGQGDNSPLHF

v_gene: TRBV11-2
j_gene: TRBJ2-7
CDR3aa: CASSLDYSYTEQYF

v_gene: TRBV7-8
j_gene: TRBJ2-1
CDR3aa: CASTEPGGTGPNEQFF

v_gene: TRBV7-2
j_gene: TRBJ2-5
CDR3aa: CASSLPIGRQETQYF

v_gene: TRBV19
j_gene: TRBJ1-4
CDR3aa: CATATGATNEKLFF